Sequencing of this TCR beta chain was carried out in a study of blood T cell repertoires in COVID-19. Study-level background: Material from acute and convalescent COVID-19 was sourced from the United States, Italy and Spain.

Original processing methods: Scientists estimated how many nucleated cells there were by amplifying reference gene primers. TCRdb keeps only in-frame clones here, not all; method: immunoSEQ multiplex PCR. The V and J calls and clone size come from that table; D and trimming were worked out from the DNA. Here the sample spans about 140,000 clones, roughly 82% being singletons. The material sequenced was peripheral blood. The sequence came from an elderly man with acute or convalescent COVID-19.

The CDR3: CASSPGQVYTGELFF. CDR3 nucleotides: TGTGCCAGCAGTCCGGGACAGGTCTACACCGGGGAGCTGTTTTTT. The V call is TRBV28, the J call TRBJ2-2; 8 positions match TRBD1. V was clipped by 5 bases and J by 3 bases; unmatched bases: 5. The CDR3 spans 15 residues. CDR1 and CDR2 from the germline V gene are MDHEN and SYDVKM.